Given below is one T cell receptor beta chain in context. Its antigen is still unknown. By 5'RACE template switching, TCR cDNA was produced, with a universal primer site and UMIs added in the process. Each CDR3 protein is one row after TCRdb ran MiXCR on the 5' RACE reads. The sample shows 500,000 to 650,000 distinct CDR3 sequences, 9% to 15% of them seen only once. The record originates from a study of T cells after yellow fever vaccination. At the level of the study: The fractions with low cell numbers were processed using SMART-Seq v4 Ultra Low Input. Study-level findings and limits: Only a small proportion of the clonotypes turned up in both the CD4 and the CD8 compartments, likely arising from convergent recombination. Booster sampling recovered most clones from primary vaccination (approximately 97% CD4, just over 85% CD8).

Germline V gene sequence: CDR1 MNHEY, CDR2 SMNVEV (reference sequence). This CDR3 is 16 amino acids long. V was cut by 5 bases and J by 3 bases, with 17 bases left in between. The J gene is TRBJ2-1, the V gene TRBV27; weak D call: TRBD2 (6 bases). Sequencing was performed on PBMCs, taken on the day of the yellow fever booster vaccination. This receptor was obtained from a man aged 30 to 39 who received the YFV17D yellow fever vaccine. CDR3 residues: CASSAGSAKLYNEQFF. CDR3 bases: TGTGCCAGCAGTGCCGGGAGTGCTAAGCTCTACAATGAGCAGTTCTTC.